A selection of T cell receptor beta chains follows, all from one sample in a study of cytomegalovirus exposure and HLA in healthy donors. Only in-frame clones appear in the TCRdb table, and some are missing; sequencing was by immunoSEQ multiplex PCR. The table has tens of thousands of clones, roughly 96% seen once. Input material: PBMCs. The receptors were gathered from a woman younger than 35 in good health and CMV-seronegative. CDR3s include the opening cysteine and the closing phenylalanine or tryptophan. The order of the fields is clone size, J gene, V gene, D gene, CDR3 DNA, CDR3 protein. D genes are given only for firm matches. Part of the rows lack a size; the others show once, few, many or a class for expanded clones.

>NA|TRBJ2-1|TRBV5-4|TRBD2
TGTGCCAGCAGCTTGGGACTAGCCGTCTACAATGAGCAGTTCTTC
CASSLGLAVYNEQFF
>NA|TRBJ2-3|TRBV7-2|NA
TGTGCCAGCAGGTTGGCGGGGGCCCTGGGAGATACGCAGTATTTT
CASRLAGALGDTQYF
>NA|TRBJ1-5|TRBV9|NA
TGTGCCAGCAGCGCCGACGGACACGGGGGTGAGCCCCAGCATTTT
CASSADGHGGEPQHF
>NA|TRBJ2-7|TRBV10-3|TRBD1
TGTGCCATCAGTGACCCTGGGGACAGGGGTGCCCACGAGCAGTACTTC
CAISDPGDRGAHEQYF
>NA|TRBJ1-1|TRBV19|TRBD1
TGTGCCAGTAGTTTCGACAGGGGGACTGAAGCTTTCTTT
CASSFDRGTEAFF
>NA|TRBJ2-7|TRBV5-4|NA
TGTGCCAGCAGCCCCCCCCGAAGGGGCACGGACGAGCAGTACTTC
CASSPPRRGTDEQYF
>once|TRBJ2-1|TRBV5-1|TRBD1
TGCGCCAGCAGCGTACCCCTGACAGGGGGCGCTTACAATGAGCAGTTCTTC
CASSVPLTGGAYNEQFF
>NA|TRBJ2-7|TRBV5-4|NA
TGTGCCAGCAGCAAAAAACGGACAGAACAGAACTACGAGCAGTACTTC
CASSKKRTEQNYEQYF
>NA|TRBJ2-3|TRBV28|TRBD2
TGTGCCAGCAGACTAGAAAGCGGGAGGAGAAGCACAGATACGCAGTATTTT
CASRLESGRRSTDTQYF
>NA|TRBJ2-7|TRBV20-1|NA
TGCAGTGCTCCGACTAGTGACGAGCAGTACTTC
CSAPTSDEQYF
>NA|TRBJ1-1|TRBV19|TRBD1
TGTGCCAGTAGGGGACAGTTCAACACTGAAGCTTTCTTT
CASRGQFNTEAFF
>NA|TRBJ2-5|TRBV5-8|TRBD2
TGTGCCAGCAGCGTGGGACTAGCGGGGGGGCAAGAGACCCAGTACTTC
CASSVGLAGGQETQYF
>NA|TRBJ2-7|TRBV6-5|NA
TGTGCCAGCAGCGGGAGGTGGGGGGCCAAGTACGAGCAGTACTTC
CASSGRWGAKYEQYF
>NA|TRBJ2-5|TRBV6-6|TRBD1
TGTGCCAGCAGTCAGGGACAGGGGGTTCGTGAGACCCAGTACTTC
CASSQGQGVRETQYF
>NA|TRBJ1-2|TRBV27|NA
TGTGCCAGCAGTCCAATGGGGCATTTCAACTATGGCTACACCTTC
CASSPMGHFNYGYTF
>NA|TRBJ2-7|TRBV7-8|TRBD2
TGTGCCAGCAGCTTCTCAGGCGGGAGTACGGGCGAGCAGTACTTC
CASSFSGGSTGEQYF
>NA|TRBJ1-2|TRBV29-1|NA
TGCAGCGTTGACGACAGCTACTATGGCTACACCTTC
CSVDDSYYGYTF
>NA|TRBJ2-5|TRBV28|NA
TGTGCCAGCAGTTTCAGGGAGGGAGCCACAGGGGAGACCCAGTACTTC
CASSFREGATGETQYF
>NA|TRBJ1-3|TRBV7-9|NA
TGTGCCAGCAGCTGGTGGGACACAGCCTCTGGAAACACCATATATTTT
CASSWWDTASGNTIYF
>NA|TRBJ2-2|TRBV10-3|NA
TGTGCCATCACGGGATCCAACACCGGGGAGCTGTTTTTT
CAITGSNTGELFF
>NA|TRBJ1-1|TRBV4-1|TRBD1
TGCGCCAGCAGCCGCGGGACAGGGGATACTGAAGCTTTCTTT
CASSRGTGDTEAFF
>NA|TRBJ1-2|TRBV10-3|NA
TGTGCCATCAGTGCTTATGGGGGCAGGGAGGGAAAAGGCTACACCTTC
CAISAYGGREGKGYTF
>NA|TRBJ2-4|TRBV27|NA
TGTGCCAGCAGTGAAGGGCGACAGCTAGCCAAAAACATTCAGTACTTC
CASSEGRQLAKNIQYF
>NA|TRBJ1-5|TRBV5-8|NA
TGTGCCAGCAGCCCTGACAGCCCCAATCAGCCCCAGCATTTT
CASSPDSPNQPQHF
>NA|TRBJ2-5|TRBV7-2|NA
TGTGCCAGCAGCTTAGGTGGGAGTCAAGAAGGCCAGTACTTC
CASSLGGSQEGQYF
>NA|TRBJ2-7|TRBV7-2|TRBD2
TGTGCCAGCAGCTTAGAGGGACTAGCGGGGAGCTACGAGCAGTACTTC
CASSLEGLAGSYEQYF